This T cell receptor (beta chain) was sequenced in a study of blood T cell repertoires in COVID-19. About the study: T cells, B-cell-depleted T cells, or PBMCs supplied cDNA or gDNA.

The method was immunoSEQ multiplex PCR; TCRdb's version includes in-frame clones alone and lacks a portion of them. The data contain roughly 200,000 clones, more than 70% of them singletons. The CDR3 spans 11 residues. V lost 5 bases and J lost 12; bases outside the gene matches: 5. Germline V lookup: CDR1 SNHLY, CDR2 FYNNEI. The study recruited people aged about 18 to 95 years across roughly 23 US areas. The chain uses TRBV2 and TRBJ1-1, with 8 bases fitting TRBD1. Sequenced input: PBMCs or T cells enriched from blood (not recorded which). This clonotype was obtained from a woman aged 30 to 39 who had recovered from COVID-19. In nucleotides, the CDR3 is TGTGCCAGCAGTCCCGACAGGGGTCCTTTCTTT. This encodes CASSPDRGPFF.